The clone carrying this T cell receptor (beta chain) has ten or more counts. In TCRdb, the reads were re-called with MiXCR into one record per CDR3 protein. The sample consists of 200,000 to 300,000 distinct CDR3 sequences, 29% of them appearing once. V lost 6 bases to trimming and J lost 6 bases; unmatched junction nucleotides: 6. CDR3 size: 13 residues. The data stem from a study of kidney transplant recipient with SARS-CoV-2 infection. The source of this sequence is a young adult male patient who had COVID-19 and was a kidney transplant recipient. A share of the T cells may be of graft donor origin. The chain combines TRBV12-3 or TRBV12-4 with TRBJ2-7; the match to TRBD1 covers 9 bases. Sequences were derived from a blood sample, sampled at baseline and between days 110 and 120 from a kidney transplant recipient. This chain's CDR3 is CASRPTGGGEQYF. Here the CDR3 DNA reads TGTGCCAGCAGGCCGACAGGGGGAGGCGAGCAGTACTTC.